This TCR beta chain came from a study of CD8 T cells in ankylosing spondylitis. MiXCR, run by TCRdb on the 5' RACE reads, gives a single entry per CDR3 protein. The table records 400,000 to 450,000 distinct CDR3 sequences, roughly 15% of them present only once. Concerning this clonotype itself: No antigen is known for it.

Whole-study findings and limits: Ankylosing spondylitis blood seemed to carry a telltale TCR beta motif made of under 10 highly homologous variants.

This sequence was found in a male donor with ankylosing spondylitis. The sequenced sample was blood, either unsorted or a sorted T cell fraction (not recorded which).

The CDR3 spells CASSSGRRSNEKLFF. The CDR3 nucleotides read TGTGCCAGCAGCTCAGGTCGGAGGTCTAATGAAAAACTGTTTTTT. V usage is TRBV12-3 or TRBV12-4 and J usage is TRBJ1-4; D is ambiguous. Trimming took off 6 bases at V and 3 bases at J, with 14 bases between the two ends. The CDR3 loop spans 15 amino acids.